The present T cell receptor beta chain was sequenced within a study of CD8 T cells in ankylosing spondylitis. Germline V lookup: CDR1 SGHTA, CDR2 FQGNSA. The CDR3 extends over 14 amino acids. J was trimmed by 8 bases and V by 5 bases; bases with no gene match: 11. Study-level results: Eight highly homologous variants made up a TCR beta motif, and this motif appeared characteristic of ankylosing spondylitis blood. The authors reported significant enrichment of disease-linked clones in matched ankylosing spondylitis synovial fluid. In peripheral blood, disease-linked CD8+ clones occurred at relatively low frequencies.

This clonotype showed up many times. Its antigen remains unknown. The TCR beta libraries were generated through quantitative 5'-RACE incorporating molecular barcodes. TCRdb reprocessed the 5' RACE reads via MiXCR and lists one record per CDR3 protein. In the table there are around 770,000 distinct CDR3 sequences, approximately 10% of which are singletons. The rearrangement joins TRBV7-2 to TRBJ1-2, with TRBD1 matching over 7 bases. Sequenced sample: blood, either unsorted or a sorted T cell fraction (not recorded which). This receptor was taken from a male donor with ankylosing spondylitis. This CDR3 is CASSAHRGVGGYTF. The CDR3 bases are TGTGCCAGCAGCGCACACAGGGGAGTGGGCGGCTACACCTTC.